A selection of T cell receptor beta chains follows, all from one sample in a study of cytomegalovirus exposure and HLA in healthy donors. Generated by immunoSEQ multiplex PCR, the TCRdb table keeps only in-frame clones and is missing some. The data contain just over 150,000 clones, approximately 85% of them seen just once; the ten biggest clones take up roughly 2.2%. The sequencing input was PBMCs. Receptor source: a man between 18 and 29 years old in good health and CMV-seropositive. Both conserved end residues are part of each CDR3. Fields, in order: V gene, clone size, J gene, D gene, CDR3 protein, CDR3 DNA. A D gene is named only where the DNA matches it firmly. Clone size appears in some rows only: once, few, many, or a class for an expanded clone.

TRBV21-1	-	TRBJ2-6	-	CASSKGGGDSGANVLTF	TGTGCCAGCAGCAAAGGTGGCGGAGACTCTGGGGCCAACGTCCTGACTTTC
TRBV6-1	-	TRBJ1-6	-	CASTPFTVVNSPLHF	TGTGCCAGCACCCCCTTCACAGTCGTAAATTCACCCCTCCACTTT
TRBV7-9	-	TRBJ1-1	-	CASSPAITLSAEAFF	TGTGCCAGCAGCCCAGCAATCACCTTGAGCGCTGAAGCTTTCTTT
TRBV4-3	-	TRBJ1-4	TRBD1	CASSQVGTGDEKLFF	TGCGCCAGCAGCCAAGTCGGGACAGGGGACGAAAAACTGTTTTTT
TRBV14	-	TRBJ2-3	TRBD2	CASSQDAWLAGGRNTDTQYF	TGTGCCAGCAGCCAAGACGCCTGGCTAGCGGGGGGACGAAACACAGATACGCAGTATTTT
TRBV6-6	-	TRBJ2-5	-	CASSYGDTQETQYF	TGTGCCAGCAGTTACGGGGACACACAAGAGACCCAGTACTTC
TRBV11-2	-	TRBJ2-7	-	CASSLGQGGHYEQYF	TGTGCCAGCAGCTTAGGGCAGGGCGGCCACTACGAGCAGTACTTC
TRBV10-3	-	TRBJ1-1	-	CAIRARGSGTEAFF	TGTGCCATCAGGGCTCGGGGTTCCGGCACTGAAGCTTTCTTT
TRBV30	-	TRBJ2-5	-	CAWNRDWEQETQYF	TGTGCCTGGAACCGGGACTGGGAACAAGAGACCCAGTACTTC
TRBV11-3	once	TRBJ2-3	TRBD1	CASSFTGTGGTDTQYF	TGTGCCAGCAGCTTTACCGGGACAGGGGGCACAGATACGCAGTATTTT
TRBV19	-	TRBJ1-4	-	CASSIQGTANEKLFF	TGTGCCAGTAGTATACAGGGGACGGCTAATGAAAAACTGTTTTTT
TRBV9	-	TRBJ1-1	TRBD1	CASSESIRDRGRTEAFF	TGTGCCAGCAGCGAAAGCATCCGGGACAGGGGACGCACTGAAGCTTTCTTT
TRBV18	-	TRBJ1-1	-	CASSPGGPEAFF	TGTGCCAGCTCACCGGGGGGGCCTGAAGCTTTCTTT
TRBV2	-	TRBJ2-2	TRBD2	CASSDPGLAGGRNTGELFF	TGTGCCAGCAGTGACCCGGGACTAGCGGGGGGGCGTAACACCGGGGAGCTGTTTTTT
TRBV5-8	-	TRBJ2-5	-	CASSSRGASQETQYF	TGTGCCAGCAGTTCCCGCGGGGCAAGCCAAGAGACCCAGTACTTC
TRBV18	-	TRBJ1-3	-	CASSPRDTNSGNTIYF	TGTGCCAGCTCTCCGAGGGACACCAACTCTGGAAACACCATATATTTT
TRBV2	-	TRBJ2-2	-	CASSLDSLSTGELFF	TGTGCCAGCAGTTTGGACAGTTTAAGCACCGGGGAGCTGTTTTTT
TRBV9	-	TRBJ2-3	-	CASSVGGGSTDTQYF	TGTGCCAGCAGCGTAGGAGGGGGTAGCACAGATACGCAGTATTTT
TRBV19	-	TRBJ2-5	-	CASSIDGVRRETQYF	TGTGCCAGTAGTATTGACGGGGTAAGGCGAGAGACCCAGTACTTC
TRBV18	-	TRBJ1-2	TRBD1	CASSSQRTGGYDGYTF	TGTGCCAGCTCATCTCAAAGGACAGGGGGCTATGATGGCTACACCTTC
TRBV11-2	-	TRBJ2-3	-	CASSRPSFGTDTQYF	TGTGCCAGCAGCCGCCCTAGTTTTGGAACAGATACGCAGTATTTT
TRBV5-1	-	TRBJ1-6	TRBD1	CASSSRTGDSPLHF	TGCGCCAGCAGCTCCAGGACAGGCGATTCACCCCTCCACTTT
TRBV19	-	TRBJ2-4	TRBD1	CASSVGQAGSIQYF	TGTGCCAGTAGTGTGGGACAGGCTGGGAGCATTCAGTACTTC
TRBV7-2	-	TRBJ2-3	-	CASSLGTSTSTDTQYF	TGTGCCAGCAGCTTAGGGACTTCTACTAGCACAGATACGCAGTATTTT
TRBV9	once	TRBJ2-7	TRBD2	CASSEGGITYEQYF	TGTGCCAGCAGTGAGGGAGGGATAACCTACGAGCAGTACTTC
TRBV4-3	-	TRBJ2-5	TRBD1	CASSQDGLRGRETQYF	TGCGCCAGCAGCCAAGATGGTTTAAGGGGGCGTGAGACCCAGTACTTC
TRBV7-2	-	TRBJ1-2	-	CASSPLGGLF	TGTGCCAGCAGCCCGCTAGGGGGTCTCTTC
TRBV5-6	-	TRBJ1-6	-	CASSLETENSPLHF	TGTGCCAGCAGCTTGGAGACAGAGAATTCACCCCTCCACTTT
TRBV19	-	TRBJ1-1	-	CASSIDRRGSNTEAFF	TGTGCCAGTAGTATAGATCGGAGGGGCAGTAACACTGAAGCTTTCTTT
TRBV9	-	TRBJ1-4	TRBD1	CASSRDRGNEKLFF	TGTGCCAGCAGCCGGGACAGGGGAAATGAAAAACTGTTTTTT
TRBV21-1	-	TRBJ2-5	-	CASSKEGARETQYF	TGTGCCAGCAGCAAAGAGGGGGCGCGGGAGACCCAGTACTTC
TRBV9	-	TRBJ2-5	-	CASSSGNTAGETQYF	TGTGCCAGCAGCTCCGGGAACACCGCCGGAGAGACCCAGTACTTC
TRBV5-1	-	TRBJ2-5	TRBD1	CASSVTTGEETQYF	TGCGCCAGCAGTGTAACGACAGGGGAAGAGACCCAGTACTTC
TRBV4-2	-	TRBJ1-4	TRBD1	CASSQETGPEKLFF	TGTGCCAGCAGCCAAGAGACAGGGCCTGAAAAACTGTTTTTT
TRBV30	-	TRBJ1-2	-	CAWSQGWFDGYTF	TGTGCCTGGAGCCAGGGGTGGTTTGATGGCTACACCTTC
TRBV9	-	TRBJ1-3	-	CASSVGGGTGNTIYF	TGTGCCAGCAGCGTAGGTGGGGGGACCGGAAACACCATATATTTT
TRBV5-1	-	TRBJ2-1	TRBD2	CASSLVIAGEDEQFF	TGCGCCAGCAGCTTGGTAATAGCGGGGGAAGATGAGCAGTTCTTC
TRBV4-3	-	TRBJ1-1	-	CASSQGVGAYGAFF	TGCGCCAGCAGCCAAGGGGTAGGGGCGTATGGAGCTTTCTTT
TRBV6-6	-	TRBJ2-7	-	CASSAGPGIEGHEQYF	TGTGCCAGCAGTGCAGGACCCGGGATAGAGGGCCACGAGCAGTACTTC
TRBV11-2	-	TRBJ2-7	TRBD1	CASSFRSLDRGSYEQYF	TGTGCCAGCAGCTTCCGATCTCTGGACAGGGGGTCCTACGAGCAGTACTTC
TRBV7-9	-	TRBJ2-7	TRBD2	CSSSLPGSGGAEQYF	TGTTCCAGCAGCTTACCGGGTAGCGGGGGGGCCGAGCAGTACTTC
TRBV4-2	-	TRBJ2-3	TRBD2	CASSQEGLAGQGTQYF	TGTGCCAGCAGCCAAGAGGGACTAGCGGGGCAAGGTACGCAGTATTTT
TRBV7-3	-	TRBJ1-1	TRBD1	CASSSKQGPAFF	TGTGCCAGCAGCTCTAAACAGGGGCCAGCTTTCTTT
TRBV18	-	TRBJ1-4	-	CASSGDRRATNEKLFF	TGTGCCAGCTCTGGCGATCGGCGGGCAACTAATGAAAAACTGTTTTTT
TRBV27	few	TRBJ2-5	TRBD1	CASRDRVGETQYF	TGTGCCAGCAGGGACAGGGTGGGAGAGACCCAGTACTTC
TRBV19	-	TRBJ1-1	-	CASSPPWGHNTEAFF	TGTGCCAGTAGTCCTCCGTGGGGGCACAACACTGAAGCTTTCTTT
TRBV6-1	-	TRBJ2-2	-	CASTAGMAGELFF	TGTGCCAGCACGGCAGGGATGGCCGGGGAGCTGTTTTTT
TRBV7-8	-	TRBJ1-2	-	CASSSNRNGGGYTF	TGTGCCAGCAGCTCTAACAGAAACGGGGGTGGCTACACCTTC
TRBV7-9	-	TRBJ1-1	-	CASSLGRGVGAFF	TGTGCCAGCAGCTTAGGAAGAGGAGTAGGCGCTTTCTTT